The rows below give T cell receptor beta chains drawn from one sample of a study of OX40 agonist ivuxolimab in advanced cancers. The repertoire was sequenced with immunoSEQ multiplex PCR; TCRdb's copy has only in-frame clones and lacks some. The sample carries about 58,000 clones, around four fifths recorded once. The sequenced sample was CD4+ or CD8+ T cells sorted from blood, obtained in a trial of the OX40 agonist ivuxolimab. The receptors stem from an adult with an advanced solid tumor such as melanoma, head and neck, liver or kidney cancer. CDR3s include the opening cysteine and the closing phenylalanine or tryptophan. Each record gives: clone size, V gene, D gene, J gene, CDR3 protein, CDR3 DNA. D genes are given only for firm matches. Only part of the rows carry a size: once, few, many, or a class if the clone is expanded.

few	TRBV11-3	NA	TRBJ2-1	CASSLKGRGWSSYNEQFF	TGTGCCAGCAGCTTAAAGGGTAGGGGCTGGAGCTCCTACAATGAGCAGTTCTTC
NA	TRBV6-5	NA	TRBJ2-4	CASRGGAKNIQYF	TGTGCCAGCAGGGGGGGAGCCAAAAACATTCAGTACTTC
few	TRBV2	NA	TRBJ2-7	CASNPTGAYEQYF	TGTGCCAGCAACCCGACGGGGGCCTACGAGCAGTACTTC
NA	TRBV6-5	NA	TRBJ1-1	CASSYGGSVNTEAFF	TGTGCCAGCAGTTACGGGGGGTCGGTGAACACTGAAGCTTTCTTT
NA	TRBV11-1	NA	TRBJ1-1	CASSLQGQMYTEAFF	TGTGCCAGCAGCTTACAAGGACAGATGTACACTGAAGCTTTCTTT
NA	TRBV27	NA	TRBJ2-2	CASRTTNTGELFF	TGTGCCAGCAGGACGACGAACACCGGGGAGCTGTTTTTT
NA	TRBV28	NA	TRBJ2-5	CASSGSGVQETQYF	TGTGCCAGCAGTGGCTCGGGGGTCCAAGAGACCCAGTACTTC
few	TRBV7-2	NA	TRBJ1-5	CASSLFDNQPQHF	TGTGCCAGCAGCTTATTCGATAATCAGCCCCAGCATTTT
NA	TRBV20-1	NA	TRBJ2-7	CRAGEQYF	TGCAGGGCCGGGGAGCAGTACTTC
NA	TRBV7-9	TRBD1	TRBJ1-1	CASRGQGNAEAFF	TGTGCCAGCCGTGGACAGGGGAACGCTGAAGCTTTCTTT
NA	TRBV7-9	NA	TRBJ2-5	CASSAWKVQETQYF	TGTGCCAGCAGCGCCTGGAAAGTCCAAGAGACCCAGTACTTC
NA	TRBV5-4	TRBD1	TRBJ2-5	CASSSGGTQYF	TGTGCCAGCAGCTCAGGGGGGACCCAGTACTTC
NA	TRBV27	NA	TRBJ1-5	CASSPAYDRYNQPQHF	TGTGCCAGCAGTCCCGCATATGACAGGTACAATCAGCCCCAGCATTTT
NA	TRBV5-1	TRBD2	TRBJ2-5	CASRPGLAGETQYF	TGCGCCAGCAGACCGGGACTAGCGGGGGAGACCCAGTACTTC
NA	TRBV6-5	NA	TRBJ2-5	CASSPNPRGETQYF	TGTGCCAGCAGTCCCAACCCTAGAGGAGAGACCCAGTACTTC
NA	TRBV11-2	TRBD1	TRBJ2-5	CASSLVGQGAPGETQYF	TGTGCCAGCAGCTTAGTGGGACAGGGGGCGCCCGGGGAGACCCAGTACTTC
NA	TRBV29-1	TRBD2	TRBJ2-1	CSAPGLAGGYYNEQFF	TGCAGCGCCCCGGGACTAGCGGGGGGATACTACAATGAGCAGTTCTTC
NA	TRBV6-6	NA	TRBJ1-2	CASSYSINYGYTF	TGTGCCAGCAGTTACTCGATTAACTATGGCTACACCTTC
NA	TRBV7-7	NA	TRBJ2-2	CASSLSSGVSGELFF	TGTGCTAGCAGCTTAAGTTCAGGGGTGTCGGGGGAGCTGTTTTTT
NA	TRBV5-1	NA	TRBJ1-1	CASSGGQPNTEAFF	TGCGCCAGCAGTGGGGGCCAACCGAACACTGAAGCTTTCTTT
NA	TRBV5-1	TRBD2	TRBJ2-3	CASSLVLSGDETQYF	TGCGCCAGCAGCTTGGTTCTTAGCGGGGATGAGACGCAGTATTTT
NA	TRBV5-4	NA	TRBJ1-2	CASSHGTTVGYTF	TGTGCCAGCAGCCATGGGACTACTGTGGGCTACACCTTC
NA	TRBV11-2	NA	TRBJ2-1	CASSSPRWRNNEQFF	TGTGCCAGCAGCTCGCCCCGGTGGCGGAACAATGAGCAGTTCTTC
NA	TRBV6-5	TRBD2	TRBJ2-5	CASRYRLADQETQYF	TGTGCCAGCAGATACCGACTAGCGGATCAAGAGACCCAGTACTTC
NA	TRBV18	NA	TRBJ2-1	CASSPLRGGPSYNEQFF	TGTGCCAGCTCACCACTCCGTGGGGGTCCCTCCTACAATGAGCAGTTCTTC
NA	TRBV4-3	TRBD1	TRBJ2-1	CASSYTTGVLNEQFF	TGCGCCAGCAGCTACACAACAGGGGTGCTCAATGAGCAGTTCTTC
once	TRBV6-5	NA	TRBJ2-7	CASTLAYEQYF	TGTGCCAGCACTTTGGCCTACGAGCAGTACTTC
NA	TRBV29-1	NA	TRBJ2-5	CSVRPSQETQYF	TGCAGCGTCCGACCCAGCCAAGAGACCCAGTACTTC
NA	TRBV5-1	NA	TRBJ1-2	CASSLGQITNYGYTF	TGCGCCAGCAGCTTGGGACAGATAACGAACTATGGCTACACCTTC
NA	TRBV19	NA	TRBJ2-2	CAASPRSHANTGELFF	TGTGCCGCCAGCCCCAGATCCCACGCGAACACCGGGGAGCTGTTTTTT
NA	TRBV5-1	NA	TRBJ2-3	CASSFPGSTDTQYF	TGCGCCAGCAGCTTTCCGGGGAGCACAGATACGCAGTATTTT
NA	TRBV7-8	NA	TRBJ2-1	CASSQGGLANEQFF	TGTGCCAGCAGCCAAGGGGGATTAGCCAATGAGCAGTTCTTC
NA	TRBV9	NA	TRBJ1-2	CASSVRFDQGNGYTF	TGTGCCAGCAGCGTACGATTCGATCAGGGTAATGGCTACACCTTC
NA	TRBV7-2	NA	TRBJ2-7	CASSLGPFYEQYF	TGTGCCAGCAGCCTGGGACCCTTCTACGAGCAGTACTTC
NA	TRBV28	TRBD1	TRBJ2-1	CASRGQGANEQFF	TGTGCCAGCAGGGGACAGGGGGCCAATGAGCAGTTCTTC
NA	TRBV20-1	NA	TRBJ2-1	CSAYREVWQFF	TGCAGTGCTTACAGGGAAGTTTGGCAGTTCTTC
NA	TRBV28	NA	TRBJ2-1	CASSLFGGGAPVNEQFF	TGTGCCAGCAGTTTATTCGGTGGCGGGGCACCGGTAAATGAGCAGTTCTTC
NA	TRBV6-5	TRBD2	TRBJ2-1	CASSPSSGVVEQFF	TGTGCCAGCAGTCCTTCTAGCGGGGTTGTTGAGCAGTTCTTC
NA	TRBV28	TRBD1	TRBJ2-1	CASSPGTGHHNEQFF	TGTGCCAGCAGCCCCGGGACAGGTCACCACAATGAGCAGTTCTTC
NA	TRBV5-6	TRBD1	TRBJ2-7	CASSFGQGRYEQYF	TGTGCCAGCAGCTTCGGACAGGGGCGCTACGAGCAGTACTTC
NA	TRBV9	NA	TRBJ2-7	CASSVRDFSYEQYF	TGTGCCAGCAGCGTAAGGGATTTTTCCTACGAGCAGTACTTC
NA	TRBV19	NA	TRBJ2-7	CASSIADSRDYEQYF	TGTGCCAGTAGTATAGCAGACAGTAGGGACTACGAGCAGTACTTC
NA	TRBV30	NA	TRBJ1-1	CAWSEAFTEAFF	TGTGCCTGGAGCGAGGCGTTCACTGAAGCTTTCTTT
once	TRBV7-3	TRBD1	TRBJ2-3	CASSLTRDRGGDTQYF	TGTGCCAGCAGCTTAACGAGGGACAGGGGTGGAGATACGCAGTATTTT
NA	TRBV5-6	NA	TRBJ1-1	CASSLLKGHNTEAFF	TGTGCCAGCAGCTTGCTGAAAGGTCACAACACTGAAGCTTTCTTT
few	TRBV21-1	NA	TRBJ1-3	CASSNPTGDAGNTIYF	TGTGCCAGCAGCAATCCTACAGGGGACGCTGGAAACACCATATATTTT
NA	TRBV7-2	NA	TRBJ1-1	CASSQEGVNTEAFF	TGTGCCAGCAGCCAGGAGGGGGTCAACACTGAAGCTTTCTTT
NA	TRBV5-1	NA	TRBJ2-1	CASRFAIGEQFF	TGCGCCAGCAGATTTGCGATTGGTGAGCAGTTCTTC
NA	TRBV4-3	NA	TRBJ1-6	CASSQDLGQGNSPLHF	TGCGCCAGCAGCCAAGATCTGGGGCAGGGGAATTCACCCCTCCACTTT
NA	TRBV9	TRBD1	TRBJ1-2	CASSVAISDRGGYTF	TGTGCCAGCAGCGTAGCCATTAGTGACAGGGGTGGCTACACCTTC